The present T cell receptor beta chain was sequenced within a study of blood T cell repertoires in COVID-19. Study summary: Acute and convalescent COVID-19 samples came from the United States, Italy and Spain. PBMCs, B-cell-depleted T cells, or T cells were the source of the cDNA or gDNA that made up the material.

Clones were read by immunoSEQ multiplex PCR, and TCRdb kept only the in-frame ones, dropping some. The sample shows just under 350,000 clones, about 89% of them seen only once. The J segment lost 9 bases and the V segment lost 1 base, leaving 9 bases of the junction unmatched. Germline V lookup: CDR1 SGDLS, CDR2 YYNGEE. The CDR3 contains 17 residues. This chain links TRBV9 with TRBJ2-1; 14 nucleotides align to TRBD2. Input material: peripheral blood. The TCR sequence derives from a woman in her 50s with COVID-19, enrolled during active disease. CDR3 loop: CASSVPSGLAGVGEQFF. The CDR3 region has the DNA TGTGCCAGCAGCGTACCCTCGGGACTAGCGGGAGTAGGTGAGCAGTTCTTC.